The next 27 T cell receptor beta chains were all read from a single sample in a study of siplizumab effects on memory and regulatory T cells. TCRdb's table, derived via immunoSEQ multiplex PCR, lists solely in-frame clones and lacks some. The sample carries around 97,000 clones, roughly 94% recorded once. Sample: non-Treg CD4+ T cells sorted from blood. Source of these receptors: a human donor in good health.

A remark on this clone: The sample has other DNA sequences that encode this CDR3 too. DNA for the CDR3: TGCGCCAGCAGCTTGAGCGCAGGGTCGGGGGGGCAAGAGACCCAGTACTTC. Translation: CASSLSAGSGGQETQYF. The chain recombines TRBV5-1 with TRBJ2-5; 8 nucleotides match TRBD2. V lost 1 base and J lost 2; bases outside the gene matches: 10. The length of the CDR3 is 17 residues. Looked up from germline, CDR1 is SGHRS and CDR2 is YFSETQ.

This chain's CDR3 is CASNAGGRVDTQYF. In DNA form, the CDR3 reads TGTGCCAGCAACGCAGGCGGGAGGGTAGATACGCAGTATTTT. The chain combines TRBV11-2 with TRBJ2-3, with TRBD2 matching 9 bases. The junction had 7 bases not matched to a gene; V was cut back by 7 bases and J by 5 bases. CDR1 is SGHAT and CDR2 is FQNNGV in the germline V gene. The CDR3 loop spans 14 amino acids.

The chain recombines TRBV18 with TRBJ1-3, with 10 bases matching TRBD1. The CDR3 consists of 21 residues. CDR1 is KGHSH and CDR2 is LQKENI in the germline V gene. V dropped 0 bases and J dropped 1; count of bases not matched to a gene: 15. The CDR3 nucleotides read TGTGCCAGCTCACCACCGAGAGCGGGACAGGGGCCACTCTGGTCTGGAAACACCATATATTTT. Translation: CASSPPRAGQGPLWSGNTIYF.

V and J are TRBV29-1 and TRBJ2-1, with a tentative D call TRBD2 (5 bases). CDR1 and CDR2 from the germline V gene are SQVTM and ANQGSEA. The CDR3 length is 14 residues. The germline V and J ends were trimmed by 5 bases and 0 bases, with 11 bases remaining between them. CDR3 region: CSVRRTGSYNEQFF. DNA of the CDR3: TGCAGCGTTCGGAGGACGGGCTCCTACAATGAGCAGTTCTTC.

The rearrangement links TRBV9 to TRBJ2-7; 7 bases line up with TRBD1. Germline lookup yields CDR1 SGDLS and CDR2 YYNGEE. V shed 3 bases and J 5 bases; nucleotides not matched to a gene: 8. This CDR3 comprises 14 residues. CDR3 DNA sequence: TGTGCCAGCAGCGGGTCCACACAGGGGAACGAGCAGTACTTC. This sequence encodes CASSGSTQGNEQYF.

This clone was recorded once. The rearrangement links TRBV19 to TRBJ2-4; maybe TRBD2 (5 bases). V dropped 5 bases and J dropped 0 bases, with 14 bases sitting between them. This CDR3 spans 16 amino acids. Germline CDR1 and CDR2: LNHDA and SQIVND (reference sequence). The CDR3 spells CASSGREELAKNIQYF. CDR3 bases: TGTGCCAGTAGTGGGAGAGAAGAATTAGCCAAAAACATTCAGTACTTC.

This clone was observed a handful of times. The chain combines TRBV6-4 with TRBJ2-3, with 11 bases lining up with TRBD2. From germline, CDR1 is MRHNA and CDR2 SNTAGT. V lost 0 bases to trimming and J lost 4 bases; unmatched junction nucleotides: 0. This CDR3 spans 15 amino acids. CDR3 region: CASSDSSGRADTQYF. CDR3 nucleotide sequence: TGTGCCAGCAGTGACTCTAGCGGGAGGGCAGATACGCAGTATTTT.

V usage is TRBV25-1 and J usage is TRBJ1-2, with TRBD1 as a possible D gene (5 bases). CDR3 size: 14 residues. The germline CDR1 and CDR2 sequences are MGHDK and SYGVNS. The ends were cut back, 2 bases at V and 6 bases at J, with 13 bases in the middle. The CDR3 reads CASSEVGVRNGYTF. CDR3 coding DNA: TGTGCCAGCAGTGAAGTAGGGGTTCGGAATGGCTACACCTTC.

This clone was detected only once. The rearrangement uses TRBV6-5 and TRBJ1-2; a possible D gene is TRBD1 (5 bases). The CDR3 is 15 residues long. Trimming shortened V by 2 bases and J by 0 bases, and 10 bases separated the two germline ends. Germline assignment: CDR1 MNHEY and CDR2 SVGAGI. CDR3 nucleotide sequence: TGTGCCAGCAGTTACGCTGAGGGGACTAACTATGGCTACACCTTC. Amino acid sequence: CASSYAEGTNYGYTF.

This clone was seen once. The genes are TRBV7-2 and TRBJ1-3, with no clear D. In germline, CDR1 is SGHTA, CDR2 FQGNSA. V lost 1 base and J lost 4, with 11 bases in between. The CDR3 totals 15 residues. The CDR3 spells CASSLEGLGGNTIYF. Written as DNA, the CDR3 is TGTGCCAGCAGCTTAGAGGGTTTGGGAGGAAACACCATATATTTT.

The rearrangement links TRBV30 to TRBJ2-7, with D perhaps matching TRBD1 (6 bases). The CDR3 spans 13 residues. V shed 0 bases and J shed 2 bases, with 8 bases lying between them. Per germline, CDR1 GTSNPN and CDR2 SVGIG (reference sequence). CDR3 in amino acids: CAWSVPGAYEQYF. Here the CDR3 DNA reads TGTGCCTGGAGTGTACCAGGGGCCTACGAGCAGTACTTC. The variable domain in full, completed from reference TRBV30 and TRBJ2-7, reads SQTIHQWPATLVQPVGSPLSLECTVEGTSNPNLYWYRQAAGRGLQLLFYSVGIGQISSEVPQNLSASRPQDRQFILSSKKLLLSDSGFYLCAWSVPGAYEQYFGPGTRLTVT.

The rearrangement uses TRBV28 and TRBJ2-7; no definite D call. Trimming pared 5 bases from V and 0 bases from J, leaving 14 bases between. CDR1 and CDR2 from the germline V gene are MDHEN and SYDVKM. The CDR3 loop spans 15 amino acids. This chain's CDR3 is CASSPPERSSYEQYF. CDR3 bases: TGTGCCAGCAGTCCACCGGAAAGATCCTCCTACGAGCAGTACTTC. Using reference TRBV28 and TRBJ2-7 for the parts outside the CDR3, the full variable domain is DVKVTQSSRYLVKRTGEKVFLECVQDMDHENMFWYRQDPGLGLRLIYFSYDVKMKEKGDIPEGYSVSREKKERFSLILESASTNQTSMYLCASSPPERSSYEQYFGPGTRLTVT.

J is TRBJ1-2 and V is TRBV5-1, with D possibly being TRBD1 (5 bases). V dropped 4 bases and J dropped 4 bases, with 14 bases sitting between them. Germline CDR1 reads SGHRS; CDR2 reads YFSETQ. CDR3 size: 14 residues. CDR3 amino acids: CASSLRDAAYGYTF. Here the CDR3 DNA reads TGCGCCAGCAGCCTACGGGACGCCGCCTATGGCTACACCTTC. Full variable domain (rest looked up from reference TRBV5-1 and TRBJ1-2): KAGVTQTPRYLIKTRGQQVTLSCSPISGHRSVSWYQQTPGQGLQFLFEYFSETQRNKGNFPGRFSGRQFSNSRSEMNVSTLELGDSALYLCASSLRDAAYGYTFGSGTRLTVV.

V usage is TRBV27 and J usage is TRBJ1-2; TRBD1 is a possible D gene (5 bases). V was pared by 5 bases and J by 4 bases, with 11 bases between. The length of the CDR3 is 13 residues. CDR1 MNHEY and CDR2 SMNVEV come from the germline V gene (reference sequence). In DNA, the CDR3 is TGTGCCAGCAGTACACGACAGAGCTATGGCTACACCTTC. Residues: CASSTRQSYGYTF.

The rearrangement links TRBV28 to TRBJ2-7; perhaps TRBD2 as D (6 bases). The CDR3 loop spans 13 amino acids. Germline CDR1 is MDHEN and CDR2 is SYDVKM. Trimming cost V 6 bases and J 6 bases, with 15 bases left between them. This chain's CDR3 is CASSPGTASEQYF. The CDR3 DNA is TGTGCCAGCAGCCCCGGGACTGCCTCCGAGCAGTACTTC.

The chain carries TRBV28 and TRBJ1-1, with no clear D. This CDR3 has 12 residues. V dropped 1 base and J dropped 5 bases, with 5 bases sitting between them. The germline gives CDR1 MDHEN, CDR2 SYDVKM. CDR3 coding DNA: TGTGCCAGCAGTTTATTGCAGACTGAAGCTTTCTTT. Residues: CASSLLQTEAFF.

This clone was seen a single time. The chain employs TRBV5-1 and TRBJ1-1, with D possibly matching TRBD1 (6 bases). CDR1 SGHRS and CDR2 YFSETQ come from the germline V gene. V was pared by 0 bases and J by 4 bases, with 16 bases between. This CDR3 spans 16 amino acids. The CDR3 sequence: CASSLVLGQTRTEAFF. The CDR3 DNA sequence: TGCGCCAGCAGCTTGGTCTTGGGACAAACGCGCACTGAAGCTTTCTTT.

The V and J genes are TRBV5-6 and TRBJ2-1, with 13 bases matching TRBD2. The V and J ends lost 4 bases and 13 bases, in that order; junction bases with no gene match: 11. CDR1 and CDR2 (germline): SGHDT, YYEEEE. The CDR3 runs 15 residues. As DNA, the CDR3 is TGTGCCAGCAGCGTGCCGGGACTAGCGGGATTGGGACAGTTCTTC. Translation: CASSVPGLAGLGQFF.

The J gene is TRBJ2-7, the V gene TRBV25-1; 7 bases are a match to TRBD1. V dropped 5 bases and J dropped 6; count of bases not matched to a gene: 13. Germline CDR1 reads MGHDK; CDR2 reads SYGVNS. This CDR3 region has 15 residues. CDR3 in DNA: TGTGCCAGCAGTCCCCTGACGGGACAGCTCACCGAGCAGTACTTC. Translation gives CASSPLTGQLTEQYF.

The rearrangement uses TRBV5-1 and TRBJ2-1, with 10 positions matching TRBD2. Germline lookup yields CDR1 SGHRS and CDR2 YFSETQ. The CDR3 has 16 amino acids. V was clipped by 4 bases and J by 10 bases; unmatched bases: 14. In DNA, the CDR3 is TGCGCCAGCAGCCCCTCGCTTCTAGCGGGAGTGTTGGAGCAGTTCTTC. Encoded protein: CASSPSLLAGVLEQFF.

The CDR3 sequence: CASSQSTDTQYF. CDR3 in DNA: TGTGCCAGCAGCCAAAGCACAGATACGCAGTATTTT. The V call is TRBV5-4, the J call TRBJ2-3; unclear D gene. The CDR3 consists of 12 residues. Germline V gene sequence: CDR1 SGHNT, CDR2 YYREEE (reference sequence). Trimming left V 4 bases short and J 0 bases short, with 3 bases between.

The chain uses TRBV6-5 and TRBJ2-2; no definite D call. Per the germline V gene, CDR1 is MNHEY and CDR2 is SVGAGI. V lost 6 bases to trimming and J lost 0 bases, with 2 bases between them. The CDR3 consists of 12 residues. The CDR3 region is CASSPNTGELFF. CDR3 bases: TGTGCCAGCAGCCCGAACACCGGGGAGCTGTTTTTT.

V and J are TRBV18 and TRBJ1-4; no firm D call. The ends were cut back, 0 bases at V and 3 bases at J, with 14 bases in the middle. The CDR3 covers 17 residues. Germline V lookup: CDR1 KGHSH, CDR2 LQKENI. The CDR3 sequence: CASSPPGVAYPNEKLFF. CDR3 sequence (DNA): TGTGCCAGCTCACCACCGGGAGTAGCTTACCCTAATGAAAAACTGTTTTTT.

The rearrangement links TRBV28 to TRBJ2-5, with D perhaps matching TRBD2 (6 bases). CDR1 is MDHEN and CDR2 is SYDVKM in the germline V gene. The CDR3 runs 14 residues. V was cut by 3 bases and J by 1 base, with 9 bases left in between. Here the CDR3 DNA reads TGTGCCAGCAGTTTGGGGAGGCCCCAAGAGACCCAGTACTTC. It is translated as CASSLGRPQETQYF.

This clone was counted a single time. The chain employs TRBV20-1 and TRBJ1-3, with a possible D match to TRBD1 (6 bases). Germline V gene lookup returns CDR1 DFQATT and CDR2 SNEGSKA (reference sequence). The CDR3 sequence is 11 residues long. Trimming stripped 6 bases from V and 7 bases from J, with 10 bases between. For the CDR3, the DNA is TGCAGTGCCTCGAGGGGGAACACCATATATTTT. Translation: CSASRGNTIYF.

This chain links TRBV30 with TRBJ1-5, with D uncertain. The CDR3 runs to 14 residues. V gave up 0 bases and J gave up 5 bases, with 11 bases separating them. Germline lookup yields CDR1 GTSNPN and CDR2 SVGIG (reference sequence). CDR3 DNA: TGTGCCTGGAGTGTACGGAGGGTAGATCAGCCCCAGCATTTT. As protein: CAWSVRRVDQPQHF.

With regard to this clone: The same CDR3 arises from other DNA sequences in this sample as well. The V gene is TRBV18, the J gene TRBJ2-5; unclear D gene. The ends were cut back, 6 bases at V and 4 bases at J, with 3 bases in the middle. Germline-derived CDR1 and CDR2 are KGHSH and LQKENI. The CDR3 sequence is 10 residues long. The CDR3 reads CASSGETQYF. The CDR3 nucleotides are TGTGCCAGCTCTGGAGAGACCCAGTACTTC. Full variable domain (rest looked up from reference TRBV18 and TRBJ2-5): NAGVMQNPRHLVRRRGQEARLRCSPMKGHSHVYWYRQLPEEGLKFMVYLQKENIIDESGMPKERFSAEFPKEGPSILRIQQVVRGDSAAYFCASSGETQYFGPGTRLLVL.